The present T cell receptor beta chain was sequenced within a study of blood T cell repertoires in COVID-19. Study details: PBMCs, B-cell-depleted T cells, or T cells provided the cDNA or gDNA that made up the material.

Per the original methods: Estimated nucleated cell counts came from reference gene primer amplification. Assay used: immunoSEQ multiplex PCR; TCRdb lists only in-frame clones, some missing. V, J and clone size are taken as reported in that table, and D and trimming were inferred from the DNA itself. The sample lists fewer than 300,000 clones, more than 70% occurring once. The TCR comes from a woman between 18 and 29 years old with acute or convalescent COVID-19. The sequencing sample was made of peripheral blood.

CDR3 sequence (DNA): TGCGCCAGCAGTGAGGGACAGTCGAACACTGAAGCTTTCTTT. It specifies CASSEGQSNTEAFF. The gene calls are TRBV10-1 and TRBJ1-1, with D possibly matching TRBD1 (6 bases). The CDR3 is 14 residues long. Trimming took 2 bases from V and 1 from J, leaving 8 bases between them. Germline values: CDR1 WNHNN, CDR2 SYGVQD (reference sequence).